The present TCR beta chain was sequenced within a study of read filtering for tumor transcriptome and immune sequencing (dated by TCRdb to the early 2020s). Regarding the study in general: The cohort was composed of 17 male and 14 female patients, with a mean age of around 66 years and an age range of roughly 40 to 85. After DNase treatment, whole-transcriptome libraries were prepared with the TruSeq RNA Access Library Prep Kit. Under revised international staging, about 8 patients fell into R-ISS I, more than 15 into R-ISS II and 7 into R-ISS III. A main aim was a read-filtering strategy for immune repertoire data, specifically whether clonotypes supported by a single read should be removed. The study compared TCR repertoires from targeted immune repertoire sequencing and bulk whole-transcriptome sequencing run on the same bone marrow samples. Per sample, about 3.5 to 10.27 million TCR-region mapped reads were obtained with IR-seq, compared with only roughly 80 to 1,300 with RNA-seq.

Measured from the cysteine to the phenylalanine, the CDR3 is 13 residues long. The CDR3 DNA has 39 bases and is translated from base 1. CDR1 and CDR2, per the germline V gene, are MNHNS and SASEGT. Bone marrow was sampled from every patient at the time of active disease. Isolation of bone marrow mononuclear cells was performed by Ficoll-Hypaque density gradient centrifugation. Myeloma plasma cells were removed and CD138-negative cells were collected by negative selection after labeling with CD138 magnetic microbeads on a MACS separator. Flow cytometry on an Attune NxT with CD138 antibodies was used to check the purity of the isolated cells. Total RNA was extracted with TRIzol reagent and quantified with a NanoDrop spectrophotometer. For each patient, paired RNA-seq and IR-seq were run on the CD138-negative bone marrow sample from that patient. This clonotype was recorded a few times. Its antigen is unknown. The junction does not match germline at one end; this may be a read error.

TCR libraries were constructed from 300 to 400 ng RNA using the Immunoverse kit, and molecular barcoded adaptors covering alpha/delta and beta/gamma chains were employed. TCR library preparation used the same RNA that was used for transcriptome sequencing. Sequencing of TCR libraries was carried out on an Illumina HiSeq 4000 with 2 x 150 cycles. Regarding the original processing steps: TCR reads were aligned to human V, D, J and C references and assembled into CDR3 clonotypes with MiXCR, including quality filtering and error correction. Clonotype counts and gene usage diversity were analyzed with the tcR package in R. For inspection of raw mapping reads, RNA-seq reads were mapped by STAR aligner version 2.5.3a onto GRCh37 of the human genome. To test how sequencing depth affected the clonotypes detected, IR-seq fastq files were randomly downsampled with Seqtk 1.3. TCRdb trimmed public reads at Q25 via fastp, called clones via MiXCR and kept in-frame beta chains. All rows with the same CDR3 protein become a single entry with the most common DNA and genes. What appears here as the V and J calls and clone size reflects TCRdb's work, not the paper's. In all, the sample holds 85,000 to 100,000 distinct CDR3 sequences, and 20% to 25% of those were seen once. The ten largest clonotypes hold roughly an eighth of the sample.

What the study reported, not specific to this receptor: Single-read clonotypes made up 80% to 85% of clonotypes but only approximately 3.5% of total reads in IR-seq, compared with about 69% of clonotypes and roughly 45% of reads in RNA-seq. IR-seq captured clonotypes at much higher depth and more reliably than RNA-seq, and smaller IR-seq throughput sufficed to identify most shared clonotypes. The sorted CD138-negative fraction was not purified T cells but a mixed bone marrow immune population. The correlation between IR-seq and RNA-seq shared clonotype proportions was increased by removal of single-read clonotypes.

Sequencing was carried out using a population of CD138-negative cells sorted from bone marrow. What the cell subset or site label conveys for this sample: bone marrow mononuclear cells depleted of CD138+ plasma/myeloma cells by negative magnetic selection. The sequence joins TRBV6-1 to TRBJ2-5; D gene: possibly TRBD1, on 6 matching bases. This receptor was obtained from a donor at least 40 years old with multiple myeloma. The nucleotide sequence reads as follows: TGTGCCAGCAGAGAAGGACAGAAGGAGACCCAGTACTTC. Its amino acids are CASREGQKETQYF.